Reported below is one TCR beta chain. This specimen comes from a study of cytomegalovirus exposure and HLA in healthy donors. PCR was performed using 60 Vbeta and 13 Jbeta primers. Here immunoSEQ multiplex PCR was the method, and the copy in TCRdb shows in-frame clones only, minus some. The sample has about 130,000 clones, about 81% seen once; the top ten hold about 1.1%. The CDR3 totals 18 residues. Germline CDR1 and CDR2: SGDLS and YYNGEE. Losses at the gene ends were 0 bases for V and 2 bases for J; bases not matched to a gene: 10. V usage is TRBV9 and J usage is TRBJ2-1, with 8 positions matching TRBD2. The TCR originated in a woman in her twenties or thirties in good health and CMV-seronegative. The specimen sequenced was PBMCs. The CDR3 region is CASSVEGELADPYNEQFF. CDR3 nucleotides: TGTGCCAGCAGCGTAGAAGGGGAACTAGCGGACCCCTACAATGAGCAGTTCTTC.